The clone carrying this TCR beta chain was seen more than once but under ten times. Its antigen remains unknown. Sequenced by immunoSEQ multiplex PCR; TCRdb stores in-frame clones only, minus some. The table lists over 30,000 clones, around 85% of them singletons. The sample originates from a study of T cells in narcolepsy. Findings of the study overall: Healthy controls reportedly lacked the autoreactive clonotypes serially found in patients' blood. Autoreactive clone sequences were missing from some blood memory CD4+ repertoires.

The ends lost 5 bases at V and 1 base at J; junction bases unmatched: 3. The CDR3 is made up of 15 amino acids. The V gene's germline CDR1 is SEHNR and CDR2 FQNEAQ (reference sequence). The rearrangement joins TRBV7-9 to TRBJ2-7, with TRBD2 identical over 12 bases. The material sequenced was CD45RA- memory CD4+ T cells from PBMCs. The TCR originated in a human donor with narcolepsy. Here the CDR3 DNA reads TGTGCCAGCAGCGCGACTAGCGGGGGTTCCTACGAGCAGTACTTC. The encoded protein is CASSATSGGSYEQYF.